What follows are 8 T cell receptor beta chains derived from one specimen sequenced in a study of response to subunit inactivated influenza vaccine. MiXCR, applied by TCRdb to the RT-PCR reads, yields one record per CDR3 protein. This table has 800,000 or so distinct CDR3 sequences, 21% appearing once. The starting material was PBMCs from blood, obtained around 5 days after vaccination. These receptor sequences come from a man in his fifties or sixties who received an inactivated influenza vaccine.

The rearrangement joins TRBV4-3 to TRBJ1-2; a possible D gene is TRBD1 (6 bases). Trimming left V 1 base short and J 4 bases short, with 13 bases between. CDR1 LGHNA and CDR2 YSLEER come from the germline V gene. The CDR3 is 15 amino acids. This CDR3 is CASSQGSTGLYGYTF. DNA of the CDR3: TGCGCCAGCAGCCAAGGGTCGACAGGCCTCTATGGCTACACCTTC.

This clonotype was observed a handful of times. The chain is built from TRBV20-1 and TRBJ2-4; no clear D gene. The CDR3 is 13 residues long. V was pared by 8 bases and J by 8 bases, with 19 bases between. Germline V CDR1 and CDR2: DFQATT, SNEGSKA (reference sequence). CDR3 region: CSTDPVPADIQYF. The CDR3 nucleotides are TGCAGTACAGACCCGGTCCCGGCGGACATTCAGTACTTC.

This clonotype has only a few counts. This chain joins TRBV29-1 and TRBJ2-3; possible D gene TRBD1, 6 bases. Trimming removed 7 bases at V and 2 bases at J, with 16 bases between. This CDR3 comprises 14 residues. The V gene's germline CDR1 is SQVTM and CDR2 ANQGSEA. CDR3 coding DNA: TGCAGCGCCATTCCTGGACAGACCACAGATACGCAGTATTTT. Translating gives CSAIPGQTTDTQYF.

This clonotype was seen a handful of times. V usage is TRBV3-1 and J usage is TRBJ2-5; D gene unclear. The CDR3 length is 13 residues. V lost 3 bases to trimming and J lost 2 bases, with 7 bases between them. Germline V gives CDR1 LGHDT, CDR2 YNNKEL (reference sequence). The CDR3 loop is CASSHHRQETQYF. As DNA, the CDR3 is TGTGCCAGCAGCCATCACAGACAAGAGACCCAGTACTTC.

This clonotype appeared many times. The J gene is TRBJ1-5, the V gene TRBV28; perhaps TRBD1 as D (6 bases). Germline V lookup: CDR1 MDHEN, CDR2 SYDVKM. CDR3 length: 14 residues. The germline V and J ends were trimmed by 4 bases and 0 bases, with 7 bases remaining between them. As DNA, the CDR3 is TGTGCCAGCAGTTGGACAGATAGCAATCAGCCCCAGCATTTT. It is translated as CASSWTDSNQPQHF.

The chain carries TRBV3-1 and TRBJ1-2, with a tentative D call TRBD1 (6 bases). The CDR3 has 14 amino acids. V shed 1 base and J shed 4 bases, with 10 bases lying between them. From germline, CDR1 is LGHDT and CDR2 YNNKEL (reference sequence). CDR3 amino acids: CASSQAGQVYGYTF. In DNA form, the CDR3 reads TGTGCCAGCAGCCAAGCGGGACAAGTCTATGGCTACACCTTC. The complete variable domain, with remaining parts taken from reference TRBV3-1 and TRBJ1-2, reads DTAVSQTPKYLVTQMGNDKSIKCEQNLGHDTMYWYKQDSKKFLKIMFSYNNKELIINETVPNRFSPKSPDKAHLNLHINSLELGDSAVYFCASSQAGQVYGYTFGSGTRLTVV.

This clonotype was counted ten times or more. The chain couples TRBV9 to TRBJ2-7; the match to TRBD1 covers 8 bases. The CDR3 loop spans 14 amino acids. V shed 2 bases, J shed 1 base, and the junction held 2 bases outside the gene matches. Germline V gene data show CDR1 as SGDLS and CDR2 as YYNGEE. CDR3 in DNA: TGTGCCAGCAGCGTGGGACAGGTTTCCTACGAGCAGTACTTC. Protein: CASSVGQVSYEQYF.

The table lists this clonotype with a few counts. V is TRBV7-9 and J is TRBJ2-7; D might be TRBD2 (5 bases). CDR3 length: 15 amino acids. V lost 2 bases and J lost 2, with 13 bases in between. Germline CDR1 SEHNR, CDR2 FQNEAQ (reference sequence). The CDR3 DNA follows: TGTGCCAGCAGCTTAAGGGAATCGCGGGCCTACGAGCAGTACTTC. This sequence encodes CASSLRESRAYEQYF.